The next 6 T cell receptor beta chains were all read from a single sample in a study of vaccination and CD4 T cells after COVID-19. These receptors' antigens are unknown. Cultured CD4+ T cell DNA underwent sequencing with the Oncomine TCR Beta short-read assay. TCRdb re-derived calls from the PCR reads in MiXCR, one entry per CDR3 protein. The data show around 15,000 distinct CDR3 sequences, about two fifths seen once. The treatment denotes: approximately nine-day PBMC culture with coronavirus spike peptide pools or control peptides (ViraFEST assay). The sequencing here drew on CD4+ T cells from blood, cultured in vitro, taken after SARS-CoV-2 vaccination. These receptors originate from a human donor who had recovered from COVID-19.

This clonotype appeared a single time. The genes are TRBV19 and TRBJ2-4, with D tentatively TRBD1 (6 bases). CDR1 is LNHDA, CDR2 SQIVND, per germline (reference sequence). The V end lost 4 bases, the J end lost 2 bases, and 12 bases lay between the germline ends. The CDR3 has 15 amino acids. CDR3 sequence reads: CASSRGGTSKNIQYF. CDR3 bases: TGTGCCAGTAGTAGAGGGGGAACCTCCAAAAACATTCAGTACTTC.

On this clonotype: One end of the junction is discordant with germline, which a read error may explain. This chain uses TRBV27 with TRBJ2-5; 9 bases line up with TRBD1. This CDR3 spans 15 amino acids. The germline CDR1 and CDR2 sequences are MNHEY and SMNVEV (reference sequence). The chain's CDR3 is CASSFLGQGGETQHF. The CDR3 nucleotides are TGTGCCAGCAGTTTCTTGGGACAGGGTGGAGAGACCCAGCACTTC.

This clonotype was observed a single time. The genes are TRBV19 and TRBJ1-1; D is undetermined. CDR3 length: 17 amino acids. Trimming left V 7 bases short and J 0 bases short, with 21 bases between. Germline V gives CDR1 LNHDA, CDR2 SQIVND (reference sequence). The CDR3 bases are TGTGCCAGTACCCGGGTCTTGGGTGCAAGATTGAACACTGAAGCTTTCTTT. This gives the protein CASTRVLGARLNTEAFF.

This clonotype was observed once. This chain links TRBV10-3 with TRBJ2-2; 14 bases are a match to TRBD2. From germline, CDR1 is ENHRY and CDR2 SYGVKD. The CDR3 totals 19 residues. V trimming: 2 bases; J trimming: 4 bases; junction bases outside the gene matches: 9. CDR3 coding DNA: TGTGCCATCAGTGAGAGGGGGACTAGCGGGAGAAGCGGCACCGGGGAGCTGTTTTTT. It specifies CAISERGTSGRSGTGELFF.

The chain links TRBV28 to TRBJ2-3, with D perhaps given as TRBD1 or TRBD2 (5 bases each). CDR1 is MDHEN, CDR2 SYDVKM, per germline. This CDR3 has 16 amino acids. V was shortened by 5 bases and J by 2 bases, with 17 bases between the two germline ends. CDR3 residues: CASSPVGGRITDTQYF. CDR3 nucleotides: TGTGCCAGCAGTCCCGTTGGGGGTCGAATCACAGATACGCAGTATTTT.

This clonotype was found a few times. The chain links TRBV15 to TRBJ2-7; D gene unclear. Germline V lookup: CDR1 LNHNV, CDR2 YYDKDF (reference sequence). CDR3 length: 14 amino acids. Trimming pared 6 bases from V and 0 bases from J, leaving 12 bases between. CDR3 in amino acids: CATRAALLSYEQYF. CDR3 DNA: TGTGCCACCAGAGCAGCTCTCCTCTCCTACGAGCAGTACTTC.